The 19 T cell receptor gamma chains listed next were all sequenced from one sample in a study of intestinal T cells in coeliac disease. The TRG library came from 150 to 200 ng of biopsy DNA amplified with LymphoTrack primers. TCRdb made new clone calls on the multiplex PCR reads using CATT. The sample lists about 400 gamma-chain clones; around 59% were seen once. Each case's genomic DNA was extracted from ten approximately 5-µm formalin-fixed paraffin-embedded scrolls. The sample was a duodenal biopsy. These receptors all stem from a human donor who served as a control with a normal duodenal biopsy, not a healthy volunteer.

Notes on this clone: With a much larger clone just one base away, this may be a read error. Other DNA sequences in the sample encode the same CDR3. J is TRGJ1 or TRGJ2 and V is TRGV9. Germline CDR1 and CDR2: GITISATS and ISYDGTV (reference sequence). CDR3 length: 13 residues. The DNA for the CDR3 is TGTGCCTTGTGGGAGGTGTTTTATTATAAGAAACTCTTC. Translated: CALWEVFYYKKLF.

A remark on this clone: The TCRdb record carries a much larger clone's protein, which differs from this DNA's translation at residue 4; a read error is the likely cause, and the protein listed here is the DNA translation. V gene TRGV3 combines with J gene TRGJ1 or TRGJ2. Germline CDR1 reads VTNTFY; CDR2 reads YDVSTARD (reference sequence). The CDR3 is 13 amino acids. This chain's CDR3 is CATRDGNYYKKLF. The CDR3 DNA reads as TGTGCCACCCGGGACGGTAATTATTATAAGAAACTCTTT.

The chain is built from TRGV10 and TRGJP1. TRGV10 is given ORF status, its function remaining uncertain. Trimming cost V 8 bases and J 0 bases; bases outside gene matches: 4. The CDR3 length is 14 residues. DNA of the CDR3: TGTGCTGCGTGGGTTAATACCACTGGTTGGTTCAAGATATTT. Amino acids: CAAWVNTTGWFKIF.

This chain connects TRGV4 to TRGJ1 or TRGJ2. The CDR3 is made up of 15 amino acids. V dropped 0 bases and J dropped 1; count of bases not matched to a gene: 6. The germline gives CDR1 EGSTGY, CDR2 YDSYTSSV. The CDR3 DNA follows: TGTGCCACCTGGGATGGGGTGATAAATTATTATAAGAAACTCTTT. This translates into CATWDGVINYYKKLF.

This clone was recorded only once. The chain is built from TRGV2 and TRGJ1 or TRGJ2. The ends lost 0 bases at V and 2 bases at J; junction bases unmatched: 13. The CDR3 loop spans 17 amino acids. Looked up from germline, CDR1 is EGSNGY and CDR2 is YDSYNSKV. DNA for the CDR3: TGTGCCACCTGGGACGGGTCCTCTATTTGGGATTATTATAAGAAACTCTTT. This translates into CATWDGSSIWDYYKKLF.

This CDR3 reads CALWEVLGLCYYKKLF. The CDR3 region has the DNA TGTGCCTTGTGGGAGGTGCTGGGTCTTTGTTATTATAAGAAACTCTTT. The chain recombines TRGV9 with TRGJ1 or TRGJ2. CDR3 length equals 16 residues. Germline CDR1 and CDR2: GITISATS and ISYDGTV (reference sequence). Trimming removed 0 bases from V and 3 bases from J; junction bases left unmatched: 11.

The J gene is TRGJ1 or TRGJ2, the V gene TRGV9. V lost 3 bases and J lost 3; bases outside the gene matches: 11. The length of the CDR3 is 15 residues. CDR1 and CDR2 (germline): GITISATS, ISYDGTV (reference sequence). CDR3 amino acids: CALWECWSCYYKKLF. In nucleotides, the CDR3 is TGTGCCTTGTGGGAGTGCTGGTCTTGTTATTATAAGAAACTCTTT.

This clone is labeled as hyperexpanded. Other DNA variants within this sample encode the same CDR3. The chain couples TRGV8 to TRGJP2. CDR3 size: 17 residues. In germline, CDR1 is VENAVY, CDR2 YDSYNSRV. V lost 2 bases and J lost 0; bases outside the gene matches: 9. CDR3 nucleotides: TGTGCCACCTGGGATAAGGGGGAATATAGTAGTGATTGGATCAAGACGTTT. Protein product: CATWDKGEYSSDWIKTF.

This clone is termed hyperexpanded. Other DNA sequences in this sample translate to the same CDR3. The rearrangement links TRGV8 to TRGJ1 or TRGJ2. In germline, CDR1 is VENAVY, CDR2 YDSYNSRV. V shed 3 bases and J 7 bases; nucleotides not matched to a gene: 3. This CDR3 is built from 11 residues. The CDR3 loop is CATWDLYKKLF. In nucleotides, the CDR3 is TGTGCCACCTGGGATTTATATAAGAAACTCTTT.

This chain uses TRGV10 with TRGJ1 or TRGJ2. TRGV10 falls under the ORF class, with uncertain function. V shed 8 bases and J 2 bases; nucleotides not matched to a gene: 13. This CDR3 has 15 amino acids. The CDR3 DNA follows: TGTGCTGCGTGGGATAATTACAAGGATTATTATAAGAAACTCTTT. It yields the protein CAAWDNYKDYYKKLF.

V gene TRGV5 combines with J gene TRGJ1 or TRGJ2. V dropped 3 bases and J dropped 2; count of bases not matched to a gene: 7. CDR3 length equals 14 residues. Germline CDR1 and CDR2: VINAFY and YDVSNSKD. DNA of the CDR3: TGTGCCACCTGGGACCCTTCCCATTATTATAAGAAACTCTTT. It yields the protein CATWDPSHYYKKLF.

This clone was observed once. The chain carries TRGV10 and TRGJ1 or TRGJ2. TRGV10 is assigned to the ORF class and has an uncertain function. V was clipped by 14 bases and J by 3 bases; unmatched bases: 8. The CDR3 is 11 residues long. CDR3 sequence (DNA): TGTGCTCGCGTGGCTTATTATAAGAAACTCTTT. Encoded protein: CARVAYYKKLF.

In this sample, this clone turned up once. The V gene is TRGV10, the J gene TRGJ1 or TRGJ2. TRGV10 is given ORF status, its function remaining uncertain. V shed 8 bases, J shed 8 bases, and the junction held 10 bases outside the gene matches. The CDR3 consists of 12 residues. The DNA of the CDR3 is TGTGCTGCGTGGGACCCTTTTCATAAGAAACTCTTT. It specifies CAAWDPFHKKLF.

The DNA for the CDR3 is TGTGCCACCTGGGACCCGATAAGAAAACTCTTT. Its translation is CATWDPIRKLF. The gene calls are TRGV5 and TRGJ1 or TRGJ2. CDR3 length: 11 amino acids. The junction had 9 bases not matched to a gene; V was cut back by 3 bases and J by 13 bases. In germline, CDR1 is VINAFY, CDR2 YDVSNSKD.

This clone turned up a few times. A far larger clone lies a single base away; this is likely a read error. The chain joins TRGV11 to TRGJ1 or TRGJ2. TRGV11 is known as an ORF, though its function is uncertain. The CDR3 extends over 15 amino acids. The CDR3 sequence is CACWIRHLNYYKKLF. In DNA form, the CDR3 reads TGTGCCTGCTGGATTAGGCACCTGAATTATTATAAGAAACTTTTT.

This chain connects TRGV3 to TRGJ1 or TRGJ2. The J segment lost 6 bases and the V segment lost 0 bases, leaving 14 bases of the junction unmatched. The CDR3 is made up of 16 amino acids. The germline CDR1 and CDR2 sequences are VTNTFY and YDVSTARD (reference sequence). CDR3: CATWDRRGPRAYKKLF. The CDR3 bases are TGTGCCACCTGGGACAGGCGGGGTCCCAGGGCTTATAAGAAACTCTTT.

This chain connects TRGV3 to TRGJ1 or TRGJ2. Per germline, CDR1 VTNTFY and CDR2 YDVSTARD (reference sequence). J lost 5 bases, V lost 5 bases, and 18 bases had no gene match. The CDR3 contains 16 residues. The CDR3 nucleotides are TGTGCCACCTGGGGACAGCCCATCCCTTGCCATTATAAGAAACTCTTT. It yields the protein CATWGQPIPCHYKKLF.

This clone turned up a few times. The TCRdb record carries a much larger clone's protein, which differs from this DNA's translation at residue 8; a read error is the likely cause, and the protein listed here is the DNA translation. This chain uses TRGV8 with TRGJP2. CDR3 length: 17 residues. Trimming took 2 bases from V and 0 from J; bases not matched to a gene: 9. Per the germline V gene, CDR1 is VENAVY and CDR2 is YDSYNSRV. The DNA of the CDR3 is TGTGCCACCTGGGATAAGGGGAAATATAGTAGTGATTGGATCAAGACGTTT. Residues: CATWDKGKYSSDWIKTF.

With regard to this clone: TCRdb attributes to this sequence the protein of a much larger clone, which differs from the DNA translation at residue 13; a read error is likely, and the protein displayed is translated from the DNA. V gene TRGV4 combines with J gene TRGJP1. The CDR3 sequence is 14 residues long. The germline V gene has CDR1 EGSTGY and CDR2 YDSYTSSV. DNA for the CDR3: TGTGCCACCTGGGCCCATACCACTGGTTGGTTCAAGACATTT. Translating gives CATWAHTTGWFKTF.